The 22 T cell receptor beta chains listed next were all sequenced from one sample in a study of cytomegalovirus exposure and HLA in healthy donors. A multiplex PCR was run with 60 Vbeta primers and 13 Jbeta primers. The table came from immunoSEQ multiplex PCR; TCRdb's copy has only in-frame clones and leaves some out. The data hold approximately 280,000 clones, with over 85% observed a single time. The sequencing sample was made of PBMCs. These receptors were collected from a woman in her late teens or twenties in good health and CMV-seronegative.

V is TRBV7-9 and J is TRBJ1-3; 8 bases are a match to TRBD1. V lost 5 bases, J lost 3 bases, and 3 bases stayed unmatched. Germline V CDR1 and CDR2: SEHNR, FQNEAQ (reference sequence). The CDR3 is 14 amino acids. The CDR3 loop reads CASSQGAVGNTIYF. CDR3 bases: TGTGCCAGCAGCCAGGGGGCTGTTGGAAACACCATATATTTT. Full variable domain (remainder filled in from reference TRBV7-9 and TRBJ1-3): DTGVSQNPRHKITKRGQNVTFRCDPISEHNRLYWYRQTLGQGPEFLTYFQNEAQLEKSRLLSDRFSAERPKGSFSTLEIQRTEQGDSAMYLCASSQGAVGNTIYFGEGSWLTVV.

The gene calls are TRBV11-2 and TRBJ1-1; D is unresolved. Germline values: CDR1 SGHAT, CDR2 FQNNGV. Trimming left V 5 bases short and J 6 bases short, with 10 bases between. This CDR3 region has 12 residues. CDR3 nucleotide sequence: TGTGCCAGCAGCAATTTGGCTGCTGAAGCTTTCTTT. Its protein is CASSNLAAEAFF. The variable domain in full, completed from reference TRBV11-2 and TRBJ1-1, reads EAGVAQSPRYKIIEKRQSVAFWCNPISGHATLYWYQQILGQGPKLLIQFQNNGVVDDSQLPKDRFSAERLKGVDSTLKIQPAKLEDSAVYLCASSNLAAEAFFGQGTRLTVV.

A single count supports this clone. The V gene is TRBV5-1, the J gene TRBJ2-7; 8 nucleotides match TRBD1. CDR1 is SGHRS and CDR2 is YFSETQ in the germline V gene. The CDR3 runs 14 residues. Unmatched junction bases numbered 7, after V lost 2 bases and J lost 6 bases. In nucleotides, the CDR3 is TGCGCCAGCAGCTTACCGGGGACAGGCTCCGAGCAGTACTTC. Protein: CASSLPGTGSEQYF.

The J gene is TRBJ1-1, the V gene TRBV6-5; D may be TRBD1 (5 bases). Germline V lookup: CDR1 MNHEY, CDR2 SVGAGI. Trimming took off 8 bases at V and 1 base at J, with 11 bases between the two ends. CDR3 length equals 13 residues. CDR3 sequence reads: CASGRGPNTEAFF. Here the CDR3 DNA reads TGTGCCAGCGGGAGGGGCCCGAACACTGAAGCTTTCTTT.

This chain uses TRBV7-9 with TRBJ2-1, with TRBD2 matching over 12 bases. V dropped 6 bases and J dropped 5; count of bases not matched to a gene: 5. CDR3 length: 15 amino acids. Germline V gene data show CDR1 as SEHNR and CDR2 as FQNEAQ (reference sequence). The CDR3 DNA is TGTGCCAGCAGTATGACTAGCGGGGGTCACAATGAGCAGTTCTTC. It is translated as CASSMTSGGHNEQFF.

V usage is TRBV15 and J usage is TRBJ1-2; no reliable D call. There are 16 residues in the CDR3. From germline, CDR1 is LNHNV and CDR2 YYDKDF (reference sequence). V was trimmed by 0 bases and J by 5 bases, leaving 16 bases between them. The CDR3 loop reads CATSRDGGQPLYGYTF. The CDR3 DNA follows: TGTGCCACCAGCAGAGATGGAGGGCAGCCTCTATATGGCTACACCTTC.

This chain connects TRBV7-9 to TRBJ1-2; no clear D gene. This CDR3 spans 13 amino acids. Trimming left V 1 base short and J 6 bases short, with 9 bases between. Germline V gene data show CDR1 as SEHNR and CDR2 as FQNEAQ (reference sequence). CDR3 region: CASSLGREDGYTF. CDR3 sequence (DNA): TGTGCCAGCAGCTTAGGACGGGAGGATGGCTACACCTTC.

The V and J genes are TRBV6-5 and TRBJ1-2, with D possibly being TRBD1 (5 bases). The CDR3 has 13 residues. V dropped 4 bases and J dropped 6 bases, with 12 bases sitting between them. Per germline, CDR1 MNHEY and CDR2 SVGAGI. CDR3 protein: CASSFASTDGYTF. The CDR3 coding sequence is TGTGCCAGCAGTTTCGCCTCGACAGATGGCTACACCTTC.

V is TRBV7-2 and J is TRBJ1-5; a weak D match, TRBD1 (5 bases). Germline loops: CDR1 SGHTA, CDR2 FQGNSA. The V and J ends lost 4 bases and 1 base respectively, with 8 bases between them. The CDR3 is made up of 14 amino acids. CDR3 in amino acids: CASSSQGSNQPQHF. Here the CDR3 DNA reads TGTGCCAGCAGCTCGCAGGGAAGCAATCAGCCCCAGCATTTT.

The rearrangement uses TRBV7-6 and TRBJ2-7; 7 bases align to TRBD2. Losses at the gene ends were 3 bases for V and 0 bases for J; bases not matched to a gene: 5. Germline V gene lookup returns CDR1 SGHVS and CDR2 FNYEAQ. The CDR3 runs 15 residues. In nucleotides, the CDR3 is TGTGCCAGCAGCTTCGCCGGCGGGAGCTCCTACGAGCAGTACTTC. Amino acid sequence: CASSFAGGSSYEQYF.

The V call is TRBV9, the J call TRBJ1-2; 10 bases are a match to TRBD1. The CDR3 loop spans 15 amino acids. Germline trimming cut 5 bases from V and 6 bases from J; bases unmatched to any gene: 10. Germline values: CDR1 SGDLS, CDR2 YYNGEE. The CDR3 DNA follows: TGTGCCAGCAGGGACATGGACAGGGGGATTGATGGCTACACCTTC. This gives the protein CASRDMDRGIDGYTF.

The chain combines TRBV19 with TRBJ2-5; weak D call: TRBD1 (6 bases). The CDR3 covers 15 residues. Trimming pared 3 bases from V and 5 bases from J, leaving 16 bases between. Germline loops: CDR1 LNHDA, CDR2 SQIVND (reference sequence). The CDR3 loop reads CASSMGQIHGETQYF. Written as DNA, the CDR3 is TGTGCCAGTAGTATGGGACAAATCCATGGGGAGACCCAGTACTTC.

J is TRBJ1-1 and V is TRBV7-2; no firm D call. Deletions cut 1 base from V and 7 bases from J, with 10 bases between. The CDR3 has 13 amino acids. Germline CDR1 SGHTA, CDR2 FQGNSA. The CDR3 reads CASSLGGSNEAFF. CDR3 coding DNA: TGTGCCAGCAGCTTAGGCGGCAGCAATGAAGCTTTCTTT.

The chain is built from TRBV5-1 and TRBJ2-7; 11 bases are a match to TRBD1. This CDR3 contains 12 residues. CDR1 is SGHRS and CDR2 is YFSETQ in the germline V gene. The junction had 4 bases not matched to a gene; V was cut back by 10 bases and J by 4 bases. The CDR3 here is CASGQGVYEQYF. The CDR3 DNA reads TGCGCCTCGGGACAGGGGGTTTACGAGCAGTACTTC.

V gene TRBV7-8 combines with J gene TRBJ1-5; D is uncertain. Between the trimmed V and J ends, which lost 5 bases and 4 bases, there was a span of 12 bases. In germline, CDR1 is SGHVS, CDR2 FQNEAQ. This CDR3 is built from 14 residues. CDR3 nucleotides: TGTGCCAGCAGCCGGGCCCGGGAAAATCAGCCCCAGCATTTT. It yields the protein CASSRARENQPQHF.

V gene TRBV25-1 combines with J gene TRBJ2-5; D remains ambiguous. The CDR3 loop spans 15 amino acids. V lost 1 base and J 0 bases, leaving 9 bases between the germline ends. CDR1 is MGHDK and CDR2 is SYGVNS in the germline V gene. The CDR3 region is CASSESVTDQETQYF. The CDR3 DNA reads as TGTGCCAGCAGTGAATCGGTTACAGACCAAGAGACCCAGTACTTC.

V gene TRBV7-8 combines with J gene TRBJ2-7; possible D gene TRBD1, 6 bases. The ends were cut back, 3 bases at V and 1 base at J, with 7 bases in the middle. The V gene's germline CDR1 is SGHVS and CDR2 FQNEAQ. CDR3 length: 13 amino acids. CDR3 in amino acids: CASSFGQSYEQYF. The CDR3 DNA follows: TGTGCCAGCAGCTTTGGACAGTCCTACGAGCAGTACTTC. Full variable domain (rest looked up from reference TRBV7-8 and TRBJ2-7): GAGVSQSPRYKVAKRGQDVALRCDPISGHVSLFWYQQALGQGPEFLTYFQNEAQLDKSGLPSDRFFAERPEGSVSTLKIQRTQQEDSAVYLCASSFGQSYEQYFGPGTRLTVT.

CDR3 bases: TGTGCCAGTAGTGTGGCTAGCGGCGGCACAGATACGCAGTATTTT. This codes for CASSVASGGTDTQYF. The chain joins TRBV19 to TRBJ2-3; TRBD2 aligns across 7 bases. The CDR3 totals 15 residues. V was pared by 5 bases and J by 1 base, with 6 bases of the junction left unmatched. Germline V lookup: CDR1 LNHDA, CDR2 SQIVND (reference sequence).

The genes are TRBV2 and TRBJ2-1; tentative D call: TRBD2 (5 bases). Germline V gives CDR1 SNHLY, CDR2 FYNNEI. Trimming stripped 2 bases from V and 4 bases from J, with 12 bases between. CDR3 size: 15 residues. CDR3 residues: CASSETGESYNEQFF. As DNA, the CDR3 is TGTGCCAGCAGTGAAACCGGGGAGTCATACAATGAGCAGTTCTTC.

The chain links TRBV7-6 to TRBJ2-5; 14 nucleotides line up with TRBD2. Trimming took 8 bases from V and 5 from J; bases not matched to a gene: 10. The CDR3 totals 16 residues. CDR1 is SGHVS and CDR2 is FNYEAQ in the germline V gene. The DNA for the CDR3 is TGTGCCAGCGGAGGGACTAGCGGGGGATCGGGGGAGACCCAGTACTTC. Amino acids: CASGGTSGGSGETQYF.

The CDR3 here is CASRAGRNTEAFF. The CDR3 bases are TGTGCCAGCAGAGCCGGGAGGAACACTGAAGCTTTCTTT. The J gene is TRBJ1-1, the V gene TRBV2; no reliable D call. V dropped 6 bases and J dropped 1 base, with 9 bases sitting between them. CDR1 SNHLY and CDR2 FYNNEI come from the germline V gene. The CDR3 is 13 residues long.

This clone was observed once. V is TRBV5-6 and J is TRBJ2-1; D may be TRBD2 (5 bases). This CDR3 has 14 residues. The germline V gene encodes CDR1 SGHDT and CDR2 YYEEEE. The V and J ends lost 4 bases and 3 bases respectively, with 11 bases between them. The CDR3 region is CASSLWTVYNEQFF. In DNA form, the CDR3 reads TGTGCCAGCAGCCTCTGGACTGTCTACAATGAGCAGTTCTTC.